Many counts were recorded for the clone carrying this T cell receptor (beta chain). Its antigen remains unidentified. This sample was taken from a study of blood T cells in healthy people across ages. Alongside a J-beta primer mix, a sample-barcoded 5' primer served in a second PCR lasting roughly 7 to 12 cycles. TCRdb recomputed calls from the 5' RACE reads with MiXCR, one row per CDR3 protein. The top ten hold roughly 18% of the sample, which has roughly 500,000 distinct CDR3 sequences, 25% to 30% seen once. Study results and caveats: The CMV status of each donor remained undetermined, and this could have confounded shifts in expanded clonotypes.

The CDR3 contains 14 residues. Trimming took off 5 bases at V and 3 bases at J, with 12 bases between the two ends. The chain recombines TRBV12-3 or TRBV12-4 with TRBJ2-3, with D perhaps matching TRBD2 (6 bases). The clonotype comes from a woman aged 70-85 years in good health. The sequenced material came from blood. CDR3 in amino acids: CASSPTRPTDTQYF. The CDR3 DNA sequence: TGTGCCAGCAGTCCGACTAGACCTACAGATACGCAGTATTTT.